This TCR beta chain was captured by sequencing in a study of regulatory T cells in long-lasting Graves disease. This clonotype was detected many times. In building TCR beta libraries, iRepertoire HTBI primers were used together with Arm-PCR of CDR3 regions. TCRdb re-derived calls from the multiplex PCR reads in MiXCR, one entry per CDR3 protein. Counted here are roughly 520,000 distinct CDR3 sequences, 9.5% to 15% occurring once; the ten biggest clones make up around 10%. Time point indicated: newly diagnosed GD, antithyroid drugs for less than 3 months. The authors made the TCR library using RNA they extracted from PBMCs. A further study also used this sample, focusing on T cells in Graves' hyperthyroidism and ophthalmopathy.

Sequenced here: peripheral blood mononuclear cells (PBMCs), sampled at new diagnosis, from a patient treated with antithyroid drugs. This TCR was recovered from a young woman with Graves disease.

The CDR3 loop is CAGGGGETQYF. CDR3 coding DNA: TGTGCCGGAGGGGGTGGGGAGACCCAGTACTTC. J is TRBJ2-5 and V is TRBV27, with D tentatively TRBD1 or TRBD2 (6 bases each). V lost 11 bases, J lost 5 bases, and 12 bases lay in between. The CDR3 contains 11 residues. The germline V gene has CDR1 MNHEY and CDR2 SMNVEV (reference sequence).